The 5 T cell receptor beta chains below all came from one sample that was sequenced in a study of blood T cells in healthy people across ages. A J-beta primer mix and a sample-barcoded 5' primer were used in a second PCR of about 7 to 12 cycles. TCRdb re-called the 5' RACE reads through MiXCR, storing one row per CDR3 protein. Seen here are about 580,000 distinct CDR3 sequences, roughly 43% observed once, and the top ten hold approximately 25%. What was sequenced was blood. All receptors derive from a man of 80 years or more in good health.

Comment on this clonotype: It may be a read error: a sequence one base away is much more abundant. This sequence joins TRBV6-5 and TRBJ1-5; D unclear. CDR1 and CDR2 (germline): MNHEY, SVGAGI. The CDR3 loop spans 14 amino acids. The CDR3 DNA follows: TGTGCCAGCCGTTACGGGGAGGGAAATCAGCCCCAGCATTTT. Amino acids: CASRYGEGNQPQHF.

This chain connects TRBV7-2 to TRBJ2-1; D uncertain. V dropped 5 bases and J dropped 6 bases, with 14 bases sitting between them. Germline V gene sequence: CDR1 SGHTA, CDR2 FQGNSA. The length of the CDR3 is 14 residues. Here the CDR3 DNA reads TGTGCCAGCAGCCAGATTAGGGCCAGCAATGAGCAGTTCTTC. This gives the protein CASSQIRASNEQFF.

The chain's CDR3 is CSVEGGRGFGEAFF. CDR3 coding DNA: TGCAGCGTTGAAGGAGGCAGGGGGTTCGGTGAAGCTTTCTTT. The rearrangement links TRBV29-1 to TRBJ1-1; 7 bases match TRBD1. The CDR3 length is 14 residues. Germline V gives CDR1 SQVTM, CDR2 ANQGSEA. Trimming took 1 base from V and 7 from J; bases not matched to a gene: 9.

This chain joins TRBV27 and TRBJ1-2; D perhaps matches TRBD1 (6 bases). Trimming shortened V by 4 bases and J by 8 bases, and 17 bases separated the two germline ends. The CDR3 spans 14 residues. Germline CDR1 MNHEY, CDR2 SMNVEV (reference sequence). The CDR3 DNA reads as TGTGCCAGCAGTTCCCAGGGGACCGTCTACGGCTACACCTTC. Its protein is CASSSQGTVYGYTF.

The J gene is TRBJ2-4, the V gene TRBV11-3; D not resolved. Deletions cut 3 bases from V and 6 bases from J, with 9 bases between. Germline lookup yields CDR1 SGHNT and CDR2 YENEEA. The CDR3 consists of 13 residues. CDR3 sequence (DNA): TGTGCCAGCAGCTTTGGACCCTTAAACATTCAGTACTTC. Translated, it gives CASSFGPLNIQYF. The whole variable domain, filled in from reference TRBV11-3 and TRBJ2-4, reads EAGVVQSPRYKIIEKKQPVAFWCNPISGHNTLYWYLQNLGQGPELLIRYENEEAVDDSQLPKDRFSAERLKGVDSTLKIQPAELGDSAVYLCASSFGPLNIQYFGAGTRLSVL.